Described below is a single T cell receptor (beta chain) sequence and its context. This clone was found a few times. The target of this receptor is not known. No clone much larger than this one lies a single base away; base qualities are absent. CDR1 and CDR2, looked up from the germline V gene, are SQVTM and ANQGSEA. Measured from the cysteine to the phenylalanine, the CDR3 is 15 residues long. Only CDR3 DNA remains: 45 bases, in frame from the first base. The V end loses 4 bases and the J end loses 1 base, and a stretch of 14 bases separates them. This entry is derived from a study of cytotoxic CD8 clonotypes in ibrutinib-treated CLL (dated by TCRdb to about 2021). Background on the whole study: The cohort had about a dozen relapsed/refractory and approximately 15 treatment-naive patients; under 18 were IGHV unmutated. Partial responses were observed in 24 patients and complete responses in 2; after a median follow-up of 68 months, remission was maintained in 14 patients and progression was observed in around twelve. Samples at response were collected after a median of about 13 months of treatment, with a range of about 6 to 40 months. An average of 255,043 productive templates and 94,082 productive rearrangements was obtained per sample. Longitudinal samples were obtainable from 26 of the 86 participants in the trial. Cryopreserved peripheral blood mononuclear cells were collected before treatment, at response, and at either disease progression or sustained remission. All remission and progressive disease samples were collected while patients were still receiving ibrutinib. Results the study describes overall, beyond this receptor: Sustained-remission and progressing patients did not have matched sampling times, and lymph node repertoires were not examined. Baseline clonality exceeded that of age-matched healthy donors and correlated strongly with circulating CD8+ T-cell counts. At ibrutinib response clonality went up, during sustained remission it held steady, and at progression it dropped back toward baseline. Public clonotypes were rare and either shrank or stayed stable during treatment, and the rise in clonality at ibrutinib response reflected expansion of private clonotypes.

The time point label, as the study defines it: approximately 2 years on ibrutinib. Around 2 micrograms of genomic DNA were extracted from cryopreserved PBMCs for TCR beta library preparation. Longitudinal blood samples from CLL patients receiving ibrutinib monotherapy were subjected to high-throughput TCR beta sequencing. Patients were enrolled in a phase 2 open-label single-center ibrutinib monotherapy trial. The goal of deep resolution MiSeq sequencing was a depth between 1 in 1 million and 1 in 200,000 T cells, and coverage averaged 10x per clonotype. The immunoSEQ hsTCRB Kit was used to generate TCR beta libraries. The paper's data handling went like this. ImmunoSEQ Data Assistant and ImmunoSEQ Analyzer were used for data analysis, and V, D and J genes were assigned according to IMGT definitions. Clonality was computed as one minus normalized Shannon entropy of productive rearrangement frequencies, ranging from 0 to 1. Only overrepresented clonotypes making up at least 0.05% of each patient's repertoire were included in the public clonotype analysis. About twelve repertoires from age-matched healthy donors, obtained from immuneACCESS, served as clonality controls. Drawn from immuneACCESS, this table holds only the in-frame rearrangements with V and J called that TCRdb kept. Clones are partly lost; checked studies trace under half to an unresolved V gene and leave the rest unexplained. V and J calls and clone size are given by that table; D and trimming were obtained from the DNA. The table for this sample lists 150,000 to 250,000 clones; around three quarters of them were counted only once. The leading ten clones occupy around an eighth of the sample.

The source is a human donor with chronic lymphocytic leukemia. The chain joins TRBV29-1 to TRBJ1-5; the D gene assignment is ambiguous. Sequencing was performed on PBMCs, taken after 24 months of ibrutinib treatment. In nucleotides, the sequence is TGCAGCGTTGCGACGATTCCGGGGAGCAATCAGCCCCAGCATTTT. Translated, it gives CSVATIPGSNQPQHF.